Each of the 17 T cell receptor beta chains below was sequenced from the same sample in a study of T cell repertoires in cytomegalovirus infection. TCRdb analysed the reads with MiXCR anew, one entry per CDR3 protein. In the table there are some 500,000 distinct CDR3 sequences, 25% to 35% of which are singletons. These TCRs are of unknown antigen specificity. This sample comprised cultured PBMCs, obtained from culture after CMV antigen stimulation. The source of these receptors is a human donor in good health (CMV status not recorded). Some clones in this sample may be carry-over from other donors' samples.

Note on this clonotype: A much more abundant neighbour one base away suggests this may be a read error. No conserved phenylalanine or tryptophan ends this CDR3, so it is likely a read error. The CDR3 reads CSASQAGEQFS. The CDR3 DNA is TGCAGTGCTAGCCAAGCGGGAGAGCAGTTCTCC. V and J are TRBV20-1 and TRBJ2-1; 7 nucleotides match TRBD2. The junction had 3 bases not matched to a gene; V was cut back by 3 bases and J by 10 bases. The CDR3 has 11 residues. Germline V gives CDR1 DFQATT, CDR2 SNEGSKA (reference sequence).

Concerning this clonotype: A much larger clone sits a single nucleotide away, making a read error possible. The chain joins TRBV7-2 to TRBJ1-1; D is unresolved. CDR1 and CDR2 (germline): SGHTA, FQGNSA. The CDR3 length is 13 residues. Trimming removed 3 bases from V and 1 base from J, with 6 bases in between. CDR3 nucleotide sequence: TGTGCCAGCAGCTTCGACTCGAACACTGAAGCTTTCTTT. Protein product: CASSFDSNTEAFF.

The chain combines TRBV14 with TRBJ2-7, with TRBD2 matching over 7 bases. After removal of 4 bases from V and 4 bases from J, the junction contained 10 bases not matched to a gene. The CDR3 length is 15 residues. CDR1 and CDR2 (germline): SGHDN, FVKESK. Written as DNA, the CDR3 is TGTGCCAGCAGCCGCCGGATCTCGGGGGGATACGAGCAGTACTTC. As protein: CASSRRISGGYEQYF.

This chain links TRBV4-3 with TRBJ2-1, with 9 bases aligning to TRBD2. CDR3 length: 17 residues. J gave up 5 bases and V 8 bases, and 16 bases lay outside the gene matches. CDR1 is LGHNA, CDR2 YSLEER, per germline. The CDR3 sequence: CASRLRLAVEVHNEQFF. The DNA of the CDR3 is TGCGCCAGCCGCTTACGACTAGCGGTCGAGGTCCACAATGAGCAGTTCTTC.

This clonotype was observed a few times. The V and J genes are TRBV7-8 and TRBJ2-5, with 7 bases identical to TRBD2. Germline V gene lookup returns CDR1 SGHVS and CDR2 FQNEAQ. The CDR3 runs to 17 residues. The J segment lost 2 bases and the V segment lost 5 bases, leaving 14 bases of the junction unmatched. Here the CDR3 DNA reads TGTGCCAGCAGCCCGCGGAGTGAATGGACTAGACAAGAGACCCAGTACTTC. It yields the protein CASSPRSEWTRQETQYF.

This clonotype has only one observation. This rearrangement joins TRBV19 to TRBJ2-1, with 10 nucleotides matching TRBD2. CDR1 is LNHDA, CDR2 SQIVND, per germline (reference sequence). Unmatched junction bases numbered 8, after V lost 4 bases and J lost 5 bases. The CDR3 sequence is 16 residues long. The CDR3 loop is CASSSTTSGTHNEQFF. Written as DNA, the CDR3 is TGTGCCAGTAGTAGCACTACTAGCGGGACCCACAATGAGCAGTTCTTC.

V gene TRBV7-9 combines with J gene TRBJ1-2; the D is unclear. The CDR3 is 12 residues long. Germline V lookup: CDR1 SEHNR, CDR2 FQNEAQ (reference sequence). Trimming took 1 base from V and 8 from J, leaving 8 bases between them. This CDR3 is CASSLEGWGYTF. CDR3 nucleotide sequence: TGTGCCAGCAGCTTAGAGGGATGGGGCTACACCTTC.

The table lists this clonotype with a few counts. V is TRBV12-3 or TRBV12-4 and J is TRBJ1-4, with 9 bases identical to TRBD1. The trim removed 6 bases at V and 8 bases at J, leaving 7 bases unmatched. The CDR3 has 14 amino acids. CDR3 nucleotide sequence: TGTGCCAGCAGCAAGGGACAGGGCGCCGAAAAACTGTTTTTT. This translates into CASSKGQGAEKLFF.

The rearrangement links TRBV10-3 to TRBJ2-5; D possibly matches TRBD1 or TRBD2 (5 bases each). There are 13 residues in the CDR3. The V gene lost 5 bases and the J gene lost 5 bases, with 12 bases spanning the gap. Per the germline V gene, CDR1 is ENHRY and CDR2 is SYGVKD. In DNA form, the CDR3 reads TGTGCCATCAGTACCGGGGCCAAGGAGACCCAGTACTTC. Translating it yields CAISTGAKETQYF.

The chain employs TRBV11-2 and TRBJ2-3, with a possible D match to TRBD2 (5 bases). CDR1 and CDR2 (germline): SGHAT, FQNNGV. Trimming shortened V by 3 bases and J by 3 bases, and 19 bases separated the two germline ends. The CDR3 is 17 amino acids. CDR3 in DNA: TGTGCCAGCAGCTTGGGCAAGGCGCGGGCAAGGACAGATACGCAGTATTTT. It is translated as CASSLGKARARTDTQYF.

This clonotype was observed a handful of times. The chain recombines TRBV9 with TRBJ2-2, with 10 bases identical to TRBD2. The junction had 4 bases not matched to a gene; V was cut back by 7 bases and J by 1 base. CDR1 SGDLS and CDR2 YYNGEE come from the germline V gene. The CDR3 has 15 residues. The CDR3 region has the DNA TGTGCCAGCGAGACTAGCGGGCAGAACACCGGGGAGCTGTTTTTT. Translation: CASETSGQNTGELFF.

V gene TRBV11-3 combines with J gene TRBJ2-2; D call uncertain. CDR1 is SGHNT, CDR2 YENEEA, per germline. The V gene lost 4 bases and the J gene lost 5 bases, with 14 bases spanning the gap. CDR3 size: 15 residues. DNA of the CDR3: TGTGCCAGCAGCTCGGAGCGTGGTCTTACCGGGGAGCTGTTTTTT. Amino acid sequence: CASSSERGLTGELFF.

The chain recombines TRBV4-3 with TRBJ1-4; D ambiguous. V shed 4 bases and J shed 8 bases, with 17 bases lying between them. Germline CDR1 LGHNA, CDR2 YSLEER. The CDR3 runs 15 residues. DNA of the CDR3: TGCGCCAGCAGCCGGGTGTCGGGATTTGACGAAAAACTGTTTTTT. This translates into CASSRVSGFDEKLFF.

This clonotype was observed at least ten times. The chain couples TRBV6-2 or TRBV6-3 to TRBJ2-7; D is uncertain. The CDR3 extends over 13 amino acids. V was clipped by 7 bases and J by 3 bases, with 13 bases between them. CDR1 is MNHEY and CDR2 is SVGEGT in the germline V gene. DNA of the CDR3: TGTGCCAGCACCCCGGGCCGCAACTACGAGCAGTACTTC. This encodes CASTPGRNYEQYF.

The J gene is TRBJ2-5, the V gene TRBV13; D gene unclear. The CDR3 length is 14 residues. Germline V lookup: CDR1 PRHDT, CDR2 FYEKMQ (reference sequence). V lost 0 bases and J 5 bases, leaving 10 bases between the germline ends. CDR3 protein: CASSLGRSGETQYF. The CDR3 DNA follows: TGTGCCAGCAGCTTAGGGCGGTCCGGGGAGACCCAGTACTTC.

The V call is TRBV15, the J call TRBJ1-1; D is uncertain. The CDR3 runs to 14 residues. Deletions cut 4 bases from V and 5 bases from J, with 14 bases between. Germline CDR1 LNHNV, CDR2 YYDKDF (reference sequence). CDR3 sequence (DNA): TGTGCCACCAGCACACCGTCTCTGGTGACTGAAGCTTTCTTT. Its protein is CATSTPSLVTEAFF.

The genes are TRBV3-1 and TRBJ1-1; D might be TRBD1 (5 bases). The germline V gene has CDR1 LGHDT and CDR2 YNNKEL (reference sequence). Trimming took off 3 bases at V and 4 bases at J, with 12 bases between the two ends. This CDR3 comprises 14 residues. CDR3 nucleotide sequence: TGTGCCAGCAGCCACCCAGGGCGGGGCACTGAAGCTTTCTTT. It codes for CASSHPGRGTEAFF.